The 30 T cell receptor beta chains below come from one sample, sequenced in a study of monozygotic twins with inflammatory bowel disease. Using the 5' RACE reads, TCRdb records one entry per CDR3 protein without DNA. This specimen shows about 150,000 distinct CDR3 sequences; the ten leading clones hold over 1%. Source material: blood. Every receptor here comes from a human donor with ulcerative colitis or Crohn's disease, or a healthy co-twin of an affected twin (not recorded which).

The chain couples TRBV18 to TRBJ1-1. Germline CDR1 KGHSH, CDR2 LQKENI. The CDR3 sequence is 14 residues long. CDR3 amino acids: CASSPLVISTEAFF.

This sequence joins TRBV5-5 and TRBJ2-1. The CDR3 contains 15 residues. Germline V gene lookup returns CDR1 SGHKS and CDR2 YYEKEE (reference sequence). The CDR3 loop is CASSLEAWSGNEQFF.

The chain has TRBV19 and TRBJ2-2; TCRdb's D call of TRBD1 is untestable without DNA. Germline V gene lookup returns CDR1 LNHDA and CDR2 SQIVND (reference sequence). The CDR3 length is 14 residues. CDR3 protein: CASNARKGLAELFF.

V is TRBV27 and J is TRBJ2-4; TCRdb gives TRBD1 as the D gene, but with no DNA this cannot be confirmed. The CDR3 length is 12 residues. The V gene's germline CDR1 is MNHEY and CDR2 SMNVEV (reference sequence). CDR3 region: CASSQGGDIQYF.

The chain joins TRBV3-1 to TRBJ2-2; TCRdb proposes TRBD2, but this gene call is untestable without DNA. The germline CDR1 and CDR2 sequences are LGHDT and YNNKEL (reference sequence). The CDR3 spans 15 residues. The CDR3 loop is CASSQGGPNTGELFF.

The genes are TRBV4-1 and TRBJ2-3; TCRdb lists TRBD2, though no DNA is available to test this call. There are 18 residues in the CDR3. Germline CDR1 MGHRA, CDR2 YSYEKL. The CDR3 region is CASSQALAGGGGTDTQYF.

The rearrangement links TRBV5-4 to TRBJ2-1; TCRdb reports TRBD2, a call that lacks DNA to check it against. Germline-derived CDR1 and CDR2 are SGHNT and YYREEE (reference sequence). This CDR3 comprises 16 residues. The CDR3 is CASSLPRTSGRHEQFF.

This sequence joins TRBV30 and TRBJ1-2. The CDR3 is 15 amino acids. In germline, CDR1 is GTSNPN, CDR2 SVGIG (reference sequence). This CDR3 is CAWNIRRSDFNGYTF. Together with reference TRBV30 and TRBJ1-2, the CDR3 gives the full variable domain: SQTIHQWPATLVQPVGSPLSLECTVEGTSNPNLYWYRQAAGRGLQLLFYSVGIGQISSEVPQNLSASRPQDRQFILSSKKLLLSDSGFYLCAWNIRRSDFNGYTFGSGTRLTVV.

This chain links TRBV7-3 with TRBJ2-3; the TRBD2 assignment by TCRdb is unverifiable without DNA. The CDR3 is 15 amino acids. Per germline, CDR1 SGHTA and CDR2 FQGTGA. The CDR3 protein is CASSLRGSAADTQYF.

The genes are TRBV7-3 and TRBJ1-1; TCRdb indicates TRBD1, and absent DNA this call remains unverified. The germline V gene has CDR1 SGHTA and CDR2 FQGTGA. The CDR3 has 14 residues. CDR3: CASSYRQGGTEAFF.

The rearrangement uses TRBV5-1 and TRBJ1-1; lacking DNA, the TRBD1 call made by TCRdb goes unchecked. The CDR3 length is 14 residues. CDR1 is SGHRS, CDR2 YFSETQ, per germline. CDR3 region: CASSLAGTDTEAFF.

The chain has TRBV10-3 and TRBJ1-1; TCRdb reports TRBD1, a call that lacks DNA to check it against. The CDR3 covers 17 residues. From germline, CDR1 is ENHRY and CDR2 SYGVKD. The CDR3 region is CAIRDHSGSYPNTEAFF.

CDR3 sequence: CASSSGLAYEQFF. This sequence joins TRBV5-5 and TRBJ2-1; TCRdb's assignment of TRBD2 cannot be checked, as there is no DNA. The CDR3 is made up of 13 amino acids. The germline gives CDR1 SGHKS, CDR2 YYEKEE (reference sequence).

The chain links TRBV24-1 to TRBJ1-2; TCRdb returns TRBD1, unconfirmable since there is no DNA. There are 14 residues in the CDR3. Germline V gene lookup returns CDR1 KGHDR and CDR2 SFDVKD. CDR3 amino acids: CATSGDPGWAGYTF.

This rearrangement joins TRBV2 to TRBJ2-7; TCRdb proposes TRBD1, but this gene call is untestable without DNA. The germline V gene has CDR1 SNHLY and CDR2 FYNNEI. This CDR3 region has 13 residues. CDR3 sequence reads: CASIRQGADEQYF. Full variable domain (outside the CDR3, taken from reference TRBV2 and TRBJ2-7): EPEVTQTPSHQVTQMGQEVILRCVPISNHLYFYWYRQILGQKVEFLVSFYNNEISEKSEIFDDQFSVERPDGSNFTLKIRSTKLEDSAMYFCASIRQGADEQYFGPGTRLTVT.

The gene calls are TRBV9 and TRBJ2-5. The CDR3 loop spans 14 amino acids. Germline CDR1 SGDLS, CDR2 YYNGEE. The CDR3 sequence is CASSFSPRQETQYF.

The chain links TRBV6-5 to TRBJ2-7; absent DNA, TCRdb's TRBD1 call cannot be checked. This CDR3 comprises 16 residues. Germline loops: CDR1 MNHEY, CDR2 SVGAGI. CDR3 sequence: CASSYSGAGALHEQYF.

This chain uses TRBV7-8 with TRBJ2-2; TCRdb lists TRBD1, though no DNA is available to test this call. The CDR3 runs 17 residues. Looked up from germline, CDR1 is SGHVS and CDR2 is FQNEAQ. The chain's CDR3 is CASSPRTGRANIGELFF.

The chain uses TRBV6-5 and TRBJ2-7; TCRdb outputs TRBD1, but without DNA this stays unchecked. Looked up from germline, CDR1 is MNHEY and CDR2 is SVGAGI. This CDR3 region has 17 residues. CDR3: CASSYLIGQGGRYEQYF.

The chain uses TRBV19 and TRBJ1-1. The germline gives CDR1 LNHDA, CDR2 SQIVND (reference sequence). The CDR3 length is 13 residues. CDR3 region: CASSIDLNTEAFF.

The rearrangement uses TRBV19 and TRBJ1-2. Germline V gives CDR1 LNHDA, CDR2 SQIVND (reference sequence). The CDR3 is 14 amino acids. This CDR3 reads CASSIRGGNYGYTF. The whole variable domain, filled in from reference TRBV19 and TRBJ1-2, reads DGGITQSPKYLFRKEGQNVTLSCEQNLNHDAMYWYRQDPGQGLRLIYYSQIVNDFQKGDIAEGYSVSREKKESFPLTVTSAQKNPTAFYLCASSIRGGNYGYTFGSGTRLTVV.

The V gene is TRBV5-5, the J gene TRBJ2-2; no DNA is available, so the TRBD2 call from TCRdb remains unchecked. This CDR3 has 13 amino acids. Per germline, CDR1 SGHKS and CDR2 YYEKEE (reference sequence). CDR3 loop: CASNLAGVGELFF.

This sequence joins TRBV10-3 and TRBJ1-4; the D gene TCRdb calls, TRBD1, cannot be checked with no DNA. Looked up from germline, CDR1 is ENHRY and CDR2 is SYGVKD. This CDR3 is built from 14 residues. The CDR3: CAISEGRGSEKLFF.

The gene calls are TRBV6-5 and TRBJ2-7; absent DNA, TCRdb's TRBD1 call cannot be checked. The CDR3 is 15 residues long. Germline CDR1 reads MNHEY; CDR2 reads SVGAGI. CDR3 protein: CASSYSAGASYEQYF.

The CDR3 spells CASSYSEGRAQETQYF. This chain links TRBV6-5 with TRBJ2-5; the TRBD1 assignment by TCRdb is unverifiable without DNA. Germline CDR1 is MNHEY and CDR2 is SVGAGI. The CDR3 sequence is 16 residues long.

The V and J genes are TRBV11-2 and TRBJ1-6; as DNA is missing, the TRBD1 call by TCRdb cannot be tested. Germline V CDR1 and CDR2: SGHAT, FQNNGV. The CDR3 length is 16 residues. CDR3 region: CASSPGVTLYNSPLHF.

V and J are TRBV5-1 and TRBJ2-2; TCRdb outputs TRBD1, but without DNA this stays unchecked. Germline V gives CDR1 SGHRS, CDR2 YFSETQ. There are 14 residues in the CDR3. The CDR3 loop reads CASSQQVSPGELFF.

The V and J genes are TRBV5-1 and TRBJ2-2. The CDR3 loop spans 17 amino acids. Germline V gene lookup returns CDR1 SGHRS and CDR2 YFSETQ. The CDR3 sequence: CASSLALRGENTGELFF.

The rearrangement joins TRBV7-2 to TRBJ1-2. CDR1 and CDR2 from the germline V gene are SGHTA and FQGNSA. CDR3 length: 12 residues. The CDR3 protein is CASSLVGYGYTF.

The CDR3 protein is CASSFFNDNSPLHF. V gene TRBV28 combines with J gene TRBJ1-6. Germline values: CDR1 MDHEN, CDR2 SYDVKM. This CDR3 has 14 amino acids.